These T cell receptor beta chains were read from a single sample in a study of blood T cell repertoires in COVID-19. Using immunoSEQ multiplex PCR, the repertoire was profiled, and TCRdb retains in-frame clones only, with some absent. The data show 75,000 to 90,000 clones, just under 80% seen once. The sample comprised peripheral blood. The receptors originated from a man in his 60s with COVID-19, enrolled during active disease. Each CDR3 is given with its conserved first and last residue. The D gene is left open where the match is weak. A row's size may be missing; if present it is once, few, many or a size class.

clone_size | j_call | v_call | d_call | cdr3_length | cdr3_aa | cdr3_nt
. | TRBJ2-1 | TRBV6-5 | TRBD1 | 14 | CASSKTGLVYEQFF | TGTGCCAGCAGTAAGACAGGGTTGGTCTATGAGCAGTTCTTC
. | TRBJ2-7 | TRBV29-1 | TRBD1 | 14 | CSSLGRGRSYEQYF | TGCAGTTCCTTGGGCAGGGGGCGTTCCTACGAGCAGTACTTC
. | TRBJ2-1 | TRBV5-8 | TRBD2 | 16 | CASSAGLAGGYNEQFF | TGTGCCAGCAGCGCGGGACTAGCGGGAGGCTACAATGAGCAGTTCTTC
. | TRBJ1-1 | TRBV2 | . | 15 | CASSVPGGVPPEAFF | TGTGCCAGCAGTGTGCCGGGAGGTGTGCCCCCTGAAGCTTTCTTT
. | TRBJ1-5 | TRBV5-5 | . | 13 | CASSLAYNQPQHF | TGTGCCAGCAGCTTGGCCTATAATCAGCCCCAGCATTTT
. | TRBJ1-4 | TRBV7-9 | TRBD1 | 16 | CASSRTQGAGGEKLFF | TGTGCCAGCAGCAGGACGCAGGGGGCGGGCGGTGAAAAACTGTTTTTT
. | TRBJ2-7 | TRBV29-1 | TRBD1 | 12 | CSVTGVHYEQYF | TGCAGCGTGACAGGGGTGCACTACGAGCAGTACTTC
. | TRBJ1-2 | TRBV6-4 | . | 15 | CASSDGAVGDYGYTF | TGTGCCAGCAGTGACGGGGCCGTAGGCGACTATGGCTACACCTTC
. | TRBJ1-4 | TRBV7-9 | TRBD1 | 15 | CASSYGDRANEKLFF | TGTGCCAGCAGCTATGGGGACAGGGCTAATGAAAAACTGTTTTTT
. | TRBJ2-2 | TRBV5-1 | TRBD1 | 14 | CASSGQGNTGELFF | TGCGCCAGCAGCGGACAGGGGAACACCGGGGAGCTGTTTTTT
. | TRBJ2-2 | TRBV18 | TRBD1 | 15 | CASSPRTGVDGELFF | TGTGCCAGCTCACCCCGGACAGGGGTCGACGGGGAGCTGTTTTTT
. | TRBJ1-5 | TRBV7-9 | TRBD1 | 16 | CASSPDTGGGNQPQHF | TGTGCCAGCAGCCCAGACACAGGGGGAGGCAATCAGCCCCAGCATTTT
once | TRBJ1-1 | TRBV5-1 | . | 15 | CASSLHVGAGTEAFF | TGCGCCAGCAGCTTGCACGTTGGGGCAGGCACTGAAGCTTTCTTT
. | TRBJ1-2 | TRBV3-1/TRBV3-2 | . | 12 | CASSQDRYGYTF | TGTGCCAGCAGCCAAGATCGGTATGGCTACACCTTC
few | TRBJ2-3 | TRBV6-2/TRBV6-3 | TRBD2 | 18 | CASSYVLASGGSTDTQYF | TGTGCCAGCAGTTACGTCTTGGCTAGCGGGGGATCCACAGATACGCAGTATTTT
once | TRBJ2-2 | TRBV24-1 | . | 13 | CATSQQGTGELFF | TGTGCCACCAGTCAGCAGGGAACCGGGGAGCTGTTTTTT
. | TRBJ2-2 | TRBV6-5 | . | 15 | CASILSARYTGELFF | TGTGCCAGCATCCTATCCGCCAGGTACACCGGGGAGCTGTTTTTT
. | TRBJ2-1 | TRBV5-1 | TRBD1 | 16 | CASRSGWGQSDNEQFF | TGCGCCAGCAGGTCCGGATGGGGACAGTCCGACAATGAGCAGTTCTTC
once | TRBJ2-2 | TRBV4-1 | TRBD1 | 17 | CASSQEGGQGATGELFF | TGCGCCAGCAGCCAAGAGGGAGGACAGGGGGCGACCGGGGAGCTGTTTTTT
once | TRBJ2-7 | TRBV11-2 | . | 13 | CASSFDSYYEQYF | TGTGCCAGCAGCTTCGACTCGTACTACGAGCAGTACTTC
few | TRBJ1-6 | TRBV6-4 | . | 14 | CASSDRDKNSPLHF | TGTGCCAGCAGTGACCGTGACAAGAATTCACCCCTCCACTTT
once | TRBJ2-3 | TRBV5-4 | . | 15 | CASNLQTESTDTQYF | TGTGCCAGCAACCTTCAGACGGAGAGCACAGATACGCAGTATTTT
. | TRBJ2-1 | TRBV18 | TRBD2 | 13 | CASSTGLSTEQFF | TGTGCCAGCTCAACGGGACTATCAACCGAGCAGTTCTTC
. | TRBJ1-4 | TRBV9 | TRBD1 | 15 | CASSTRQGGNEKLFF | TGTGCCAGCAGCACCCGACAGGGAGGTAATGAAAAACTGTTTTTT
. | TRBJ1-1 | TRBV5-1 | . | 14 | CASSLTGMNTEAFF | TGCGCCAGCAGCTTGACAGGGATGAACACTGAAGCTTTCTTT
. | TRBJ1-2 | TRBV7-8 | . | 14 | CASSFRVSYYGYTF | TGTGCCAGCAGCTTCAGGGTGTCTTACTATGGCTACACCTTC
. | TRBJ2-7 | TRBV2 | TRBD2 | 16 | CASSDLLLAGAYEQYF | TGTGCCAGCAGCGACCTACTACTAGCGGGGGCCTACGAGCAGTACTTC
. | TRBJ2-7 | TRBV11-1 | . | 14 | CASSLAEGVYEQYF | TGTGCCAGCAGCTTAGCGGAGGGAGTCTACGAGCAGTACTTC
. | TRBJ2-4 | TRBV6-6 | . | 11 | CASSSRSTPYF | TGTGCCAGCAGTAGCCGATCAACCCCTTACTTC
few | TRBJ2-7 | TRBV7-2 | . | 13 | CASSSRNPYEQYF | TGTGCCAGCAGCTCCAGAAATCCCTACGAGCAGTACTTC
. | TRBJ2-7 | TRBV29-1 | TRBD2 | 13 | CSAIAGNSYEQYF | TGCAGCGCGATAGCGGGCAATTCCTACGAGCAGTACTTC
few | TRBJ2-7 | TRBV5-4 | . | 15 | CASSVLAGPTYEQYF | TGTGCCAGCAGCGTCTTGGCGGGACCGACCTACGAGCAGTACTTC
. | TRBJ2-7 | TRBV7-6 | TRBD1 | 16 | CASSLELTGAAYEQYF | TGTGCCAGCAGCTTAGAACTGACAGGGGCGGCCTACGAGCAGTACTTC
. | TRBJ1-4 | TRBV11-3 | . | 17 | CASRVALVIATNEKLFF | TGTGCCAGCAGAGTAGCGTTGGTTATAGCAACTAATGAAAAACTGTTTTTT
. | TRBJ1-6 | TRBV19 | . | 14 | CASSTRTYNSPLHF | TGTGCCAGTAGTACTAGGACCTATAATTCACCCCTCCACTTT
. | TRBJ1-5 | TRBV2 | . | 16 | CASREGAVRGTQPQHF | TGTGCCAGCAGGGAAGGGGCGGTAAGGGGCACTCAGCCCCAGCATTTT
. | TRBJ1-6 | TRBV12-3/TRBV12-4 | . | 13 | CASSRIGGSPLHF | TGTGCCAGCAGCCGGATCGGGGGTTCACCCCTCCACTTT
. | TRBJ1-2 | TRBV5-8 | TRBD1 | 14 | CASTLPGQGYGYTF | TGTGCCAGCACTCTTCCGGGACAGGGGTATGGCTACACCTTC
few | TRBJ1-6 | TRBV5-1 | . | 15 | CASSLQETDNSPLHF | TGCGCCAGCAGCTTGCAGGAAACCGATAATTCACCCCTCCACTTT
few | TRBJ1-4 | TRBV10-3 | TRBD1 | 15 | CAIRAGTGSNEKLFF | TGTGCCATCAGGGCCGGGACAGGGAGTAATGAAAAACTGTTTTTT
. | TRBJ2-2 | TRBV27 | . | 16 | CASTYDRTFFTGELFF | TGTGCCAGCACTTATGACAGAACATTTTTCACCGGGGAGCTGTTTTTT